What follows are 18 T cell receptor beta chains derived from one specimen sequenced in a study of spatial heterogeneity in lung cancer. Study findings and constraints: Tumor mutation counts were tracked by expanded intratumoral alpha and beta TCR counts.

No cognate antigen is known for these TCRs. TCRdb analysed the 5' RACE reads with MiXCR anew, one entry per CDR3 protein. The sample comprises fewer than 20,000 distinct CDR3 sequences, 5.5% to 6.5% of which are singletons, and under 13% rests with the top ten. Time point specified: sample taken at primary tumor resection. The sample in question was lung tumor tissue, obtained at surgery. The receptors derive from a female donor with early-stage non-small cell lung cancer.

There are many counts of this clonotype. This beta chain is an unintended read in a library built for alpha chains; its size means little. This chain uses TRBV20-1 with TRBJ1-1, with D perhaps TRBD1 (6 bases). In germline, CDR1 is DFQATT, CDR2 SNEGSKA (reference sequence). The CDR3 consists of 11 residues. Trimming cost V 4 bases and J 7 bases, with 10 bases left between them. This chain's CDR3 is CSANRQVEAFF. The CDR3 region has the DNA TGCAGTGCTAACCGACAGGTTGAAGCTTTCTTT.

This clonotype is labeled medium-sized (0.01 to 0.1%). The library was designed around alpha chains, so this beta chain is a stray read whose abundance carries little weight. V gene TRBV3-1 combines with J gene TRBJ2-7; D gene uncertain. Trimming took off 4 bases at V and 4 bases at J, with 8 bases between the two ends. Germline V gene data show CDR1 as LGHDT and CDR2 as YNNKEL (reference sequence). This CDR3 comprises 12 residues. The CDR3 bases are TGTGCCAGCAGCCCCTCTAGGTACGAGCAGTACTTC. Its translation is CASSPSRYEQYF.

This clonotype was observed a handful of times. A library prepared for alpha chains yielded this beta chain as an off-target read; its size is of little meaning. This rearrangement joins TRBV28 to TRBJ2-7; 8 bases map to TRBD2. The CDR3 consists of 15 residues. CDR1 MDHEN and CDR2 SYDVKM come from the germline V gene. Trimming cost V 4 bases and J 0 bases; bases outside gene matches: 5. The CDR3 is CASSSGGGDSYEQYF. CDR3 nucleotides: TGTGCCAGCAGTTCCGGGGGGGGCGACTCCTACGAGCAGTACTTC.

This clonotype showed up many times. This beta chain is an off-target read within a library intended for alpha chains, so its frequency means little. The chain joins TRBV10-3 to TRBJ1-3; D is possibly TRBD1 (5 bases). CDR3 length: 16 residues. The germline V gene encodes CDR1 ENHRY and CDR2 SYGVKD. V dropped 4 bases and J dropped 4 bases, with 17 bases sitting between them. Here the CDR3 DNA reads TGTGCCATCAGTGGTCGGGACCGCTTTGGGGGAAACACCATATATTTT. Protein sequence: CAISGRDRFGGNTIYF.

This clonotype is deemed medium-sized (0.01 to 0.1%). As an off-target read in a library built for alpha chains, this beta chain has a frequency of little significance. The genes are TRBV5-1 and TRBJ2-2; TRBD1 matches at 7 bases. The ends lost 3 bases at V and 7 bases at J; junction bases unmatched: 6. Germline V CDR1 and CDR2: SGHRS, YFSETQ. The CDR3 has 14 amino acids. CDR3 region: CASSSSRQGGELFF. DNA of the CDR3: TGCGCCAGCAGCTCCTCGAGACAGGGCGGGGAGCTGTTTTTT.

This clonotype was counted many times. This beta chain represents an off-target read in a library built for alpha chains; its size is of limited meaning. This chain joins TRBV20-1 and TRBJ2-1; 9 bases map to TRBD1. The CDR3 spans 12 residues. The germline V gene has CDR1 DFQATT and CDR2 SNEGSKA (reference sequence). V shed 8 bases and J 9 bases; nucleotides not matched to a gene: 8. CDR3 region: CSLSQGAREQFF. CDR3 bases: TGCAGTCTCTCACAGGGGGCCCGTGAGCAGTTCTTC.

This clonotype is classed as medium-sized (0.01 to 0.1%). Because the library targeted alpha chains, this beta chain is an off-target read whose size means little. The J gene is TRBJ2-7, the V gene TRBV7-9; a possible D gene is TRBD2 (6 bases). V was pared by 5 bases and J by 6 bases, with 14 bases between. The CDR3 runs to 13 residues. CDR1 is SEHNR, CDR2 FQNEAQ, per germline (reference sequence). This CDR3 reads CASSHPTSSEQYF. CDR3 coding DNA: TGTGCCAGCAGCCACCCGACTAGTTCCGAGCAGTACTTC.

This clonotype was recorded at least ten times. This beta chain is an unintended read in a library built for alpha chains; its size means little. The CDR3 protein is CSASLAPDTQYF. The CDR3, as DNA: TGCAGTGCTAGTCTAGCCCCAGATACGCAGTATTTT. This rearrangement joins TRBV20-1 to TRBJ2-3, with D possibly matching TRBD2 (5 bases). The V gene's germline CDR1 is DFQATT and CDR2 SNEGSKA (reference sequence). The CDR3 consists of 12 residues. Trimming took off 3 bases at V and 4 bases at J, with 8 bases between the two ends.

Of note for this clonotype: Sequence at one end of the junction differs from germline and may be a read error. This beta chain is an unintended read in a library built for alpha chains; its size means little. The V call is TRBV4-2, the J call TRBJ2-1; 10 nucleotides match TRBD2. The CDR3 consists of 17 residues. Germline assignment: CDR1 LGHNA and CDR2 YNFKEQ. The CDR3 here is CSSSQVPSGRGTSEQFF. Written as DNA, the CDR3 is TGTTCCAGCAGCCAAGTACCTAGCGGGAGAGGTACCAGTGAGCAGTTCTTC.

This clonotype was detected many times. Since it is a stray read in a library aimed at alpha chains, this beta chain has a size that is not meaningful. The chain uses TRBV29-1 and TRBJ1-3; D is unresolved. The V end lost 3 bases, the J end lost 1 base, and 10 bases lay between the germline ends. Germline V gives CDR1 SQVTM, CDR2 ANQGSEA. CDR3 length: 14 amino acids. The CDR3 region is CSVDQDASGNTIYF. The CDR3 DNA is TGCAGCGTTGACCAGGACGCTTCTGGAAACACCATATATTTT.

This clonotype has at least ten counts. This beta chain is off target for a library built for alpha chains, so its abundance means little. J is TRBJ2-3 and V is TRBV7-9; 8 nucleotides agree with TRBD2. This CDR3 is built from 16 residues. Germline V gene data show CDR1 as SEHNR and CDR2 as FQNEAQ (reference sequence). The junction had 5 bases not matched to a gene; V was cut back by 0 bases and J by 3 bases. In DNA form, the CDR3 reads TGTGCCAGCAGCTTAGCGGGAGCGGGAGTGACAGATACGCAGTATTTT. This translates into CASSLAGAGVTDTQYF. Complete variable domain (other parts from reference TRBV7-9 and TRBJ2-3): DTGVSQNPRHKITKRGQNVTFRCDPISEHNRLYWYRQTLGQGPEFLTYFQNEAQLEKSRLLSDRFSAERPKGSFSTLEIQRTEQGDSAMYLCASSLAGAGVTDTQYFGPGTRLTVL.

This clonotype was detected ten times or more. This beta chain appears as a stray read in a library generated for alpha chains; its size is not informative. The CDR3 sequence: CSARGLAGNIQYF. CDR3 DNA sequence: TGCAGTGCTAGAGGGCTAGCTGGGAACATTCAGTACTTC. This sequence joins TRBV20-1 and TRBJ2-4; D is perhaps TRBD2 (5 bases). The germline V gene has CDR1 DFQATT and CDR2 SNEGSKA (reference sequence). This CDR3 spans 13 amino acids. Trimming stripped 1 base from V and 7 bases from J, with 11 bases between.

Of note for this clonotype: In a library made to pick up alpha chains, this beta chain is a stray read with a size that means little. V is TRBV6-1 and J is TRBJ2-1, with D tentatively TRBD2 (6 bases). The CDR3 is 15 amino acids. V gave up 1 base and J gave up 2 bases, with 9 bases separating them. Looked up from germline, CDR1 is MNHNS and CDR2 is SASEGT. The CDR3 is CASSEDGGAYNEQFF. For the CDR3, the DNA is TGTGCCAGCAGTGAAGATGGCGGGGCCTACAATGAGCAGTTCTTC.

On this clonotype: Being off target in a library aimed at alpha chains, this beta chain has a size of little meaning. In nucleotides, the CDR3 is TGTGCCAGCAGTGTTGGGGGGGCCATGAACACTGAAGCTTTCTTT. Protein: CASSVGGAMNTEAFF. The chain joins TRBV2 to TRBJ1-1; D may be TRBD1 (6 bases). The CDR3 has 15 residues. Germline CDR1 reads SNHLY; CDR2 reads FYNNEI. The ends were cut back, 4 bases at V and 0 bases at J, with 12 bases in the middle.

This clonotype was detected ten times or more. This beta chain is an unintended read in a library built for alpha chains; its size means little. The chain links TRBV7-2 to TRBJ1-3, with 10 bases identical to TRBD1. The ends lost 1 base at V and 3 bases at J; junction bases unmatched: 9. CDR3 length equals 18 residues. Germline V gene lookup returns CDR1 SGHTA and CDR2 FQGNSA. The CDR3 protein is CASSLGDRGRTFGNTIYF. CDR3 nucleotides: TGTGCCAGCAGCTTAGGGGACAGGGGAAGAACTTTTGGAAACACCATATATTTT.

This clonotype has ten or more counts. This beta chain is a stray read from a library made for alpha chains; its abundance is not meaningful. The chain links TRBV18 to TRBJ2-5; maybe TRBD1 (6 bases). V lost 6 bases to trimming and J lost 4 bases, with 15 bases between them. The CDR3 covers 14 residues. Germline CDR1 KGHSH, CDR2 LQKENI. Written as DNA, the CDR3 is TGTGCCAGCTCCCGGGACAAGCTCAGAGAGACCCAGTACTTC. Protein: CASSRDKLRETQYF.

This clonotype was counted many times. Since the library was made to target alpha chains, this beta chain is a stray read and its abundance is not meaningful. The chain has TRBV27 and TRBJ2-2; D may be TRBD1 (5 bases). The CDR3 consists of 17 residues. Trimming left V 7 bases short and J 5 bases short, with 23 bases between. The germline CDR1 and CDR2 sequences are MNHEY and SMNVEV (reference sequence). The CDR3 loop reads CASIQKGVSFPTGELFF. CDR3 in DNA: TGTGCCAGCATCCAAAAAGGGGTTTCGTTCCCTACCGGGGAGCTGTTTTTT.

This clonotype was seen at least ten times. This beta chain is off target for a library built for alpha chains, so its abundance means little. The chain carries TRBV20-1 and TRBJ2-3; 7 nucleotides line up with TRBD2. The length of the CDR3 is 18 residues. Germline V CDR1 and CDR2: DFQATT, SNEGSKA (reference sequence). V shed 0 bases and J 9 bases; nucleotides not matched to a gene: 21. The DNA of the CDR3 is TGCAGTGCTAGAGATAGTGGGCGGCCCGGGACTACACTCGGGACGCAGTATTTT. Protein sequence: CSARDSGRPGTTLGTQYF.